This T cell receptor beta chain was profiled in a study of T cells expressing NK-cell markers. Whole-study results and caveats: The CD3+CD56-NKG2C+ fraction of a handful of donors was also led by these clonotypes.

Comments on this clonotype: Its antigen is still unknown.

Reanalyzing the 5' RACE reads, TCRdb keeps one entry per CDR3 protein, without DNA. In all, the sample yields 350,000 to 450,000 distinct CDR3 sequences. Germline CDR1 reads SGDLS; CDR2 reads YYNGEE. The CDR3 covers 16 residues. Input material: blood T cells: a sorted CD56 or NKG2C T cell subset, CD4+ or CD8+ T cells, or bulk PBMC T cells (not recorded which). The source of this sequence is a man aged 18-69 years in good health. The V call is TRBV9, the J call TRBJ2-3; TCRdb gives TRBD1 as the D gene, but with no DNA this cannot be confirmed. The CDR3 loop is CASSVRDRPPTDTQYF.